These T cell receptor beta chains were read from a single sample in a study of sequential checkpoint blockade in melanoma. Only in-frame clones appear in the TCRdb table, and some are missing; sequencing was by immunoSEQ multiplex PCR. The sample lists several thousand clones, 60% to 80% occurring once. The starting material was CD8+ T cells sorted from blood (inferred from file names), obtained from a patient given nivolumab and ipilimumab in sequence. The receptor set was obtained from a human donor with melanoma. The CDR3 runs from the conserved cysteine through the conserved F or W. Fields, in order: V gene, J gene, D gene, clone size, CDR3 protein, CDR3 DNA. A D gene is named only where the DNA matches it firmly. The listing skips clone size in some rows; elsewhere it reads once, few, many or a size class.

TRBV4-1	TRBJ1-3	TRBD1	few	CASSQKTGGSVNTIYF	TGCGCCAGCAGCCAGAAGACAGGGGGCTCGGTAAACACCATATATTTT
TRBV4-1	TRBJ2-5	TRBD1	-	CASSQPGQQETQYF	TGCGCCAGCAGCCAACCGGGACAGCAAGAGACCCAGTACTTC
TRBV10-3	TRBJ2-2	TRBD1	-	CAISDPRQGAIGELFF	TGTGCCATCAGTGACCCTAGACAGGGTGCGATCGGGGAGCTGTTTTTT
TRBV27	TRBJ2-1	-	-	CASSLRAGYNEQFF	TGTGCCAGCAGTTTACGGGCGGGGTACAATGAGCAGTTCTTC
TRBV15	TRBJ2-7	-	-	CATSSDSYEQYF	TGTGCCACCAGCAGCGACAGTTACGAGCAGTACTTC
TRBV30	TRBJ1-1	TRBD1	-	CAWRQGAITEAFF	TGTGCCTGGCGACAGGGGGCGATCACTGAAGCTTTCTTT
TRBV10-2	TRBJ2-2	-	few	CASSDWAGPTGELFF	TGCGCCAGCAGTGATTGGGCGGGACCGACCGGGGAGCTGTTTTTT
TRBV19	TRBJ2-7	TRBD1	-	CASSGGTGFGEQYF	TGTGCCAGTAGTGGGGGGACAGGGTTTGGCGAGCAGTACTTC
TRBV7-9	TRBJ1-2	TRBD1	few	CASSRGTGGSLGGYTF	TGTGCCAGCAGCCGAGGGACAGGGGGCTCCCTGGGGGGCTACACCTTC
TRBV6-5	TRBJ1-2	TRBD1	-	CASSYSTGVQGYTF	TGTGCCAGCAGTTACTCGACAGGGGTTCAAGGCTACACCTTC
TRBV5-4	TRBJ2-3	TRBD2	-	CASSLAGGRPSTDTQYF	TGTGCCAGCAGTCTAGCGGGGGGCCGCCCCAGCACAGATACGCAGTATTTT
TRBV4-2	TRBJ2-7	-	-	CASSPPARGYEQYF	TGTGCCAGCAGCCCCCCTGCAAGAGGTTACGAGCAGTACTTC
TRBV27	TRBJ1-6	-	-	CASSTGRGSPLHF	TGTGCCAGCTCCACAGGGAGGGGATCACCCCTCCACTTT
TRBV5-6	TRBJ1-1	-	-	CASSLLGSGLRGEAFF	TGTGCCAGCAGCTTGTTGGGATCGGGACTCCGGGGTGAAGCTTTCTTT
TRBV4-1	TRBJ2-6	-	few	CASSLIHAGQPFSGANVLTF	TGCGCCAGCAGCCTAATCCACGCCGGACAGCCCTTCTCTGGGGCCAACGTCCTGACTTTC
TRBV19	TRBJ2-1	-	few	CASSMGGDYNEQFF	TGTGCCAGTAGTATGGGCGGGGATTACAATGAGCAGTTCTTC
TRBV18	TRBJ1-5	-	-	CASSSTVLNQPQHF	TGTGCCAGCTCAAGCACAGTTTTAAATCAGCCCCAGCATTTT
TRBV9	TRBJ2-3	-	-	CASSVAKQRSDTQYF	TGTGCCAGCAGCGTAGCTAAACAGAGATCAGATACGCAGTATTTT
TRBV19	TRBJ2-1	TRBD2	once	CASIPLCGGADEQFF	TGTGCCAGTATTCCTCTTTGCGGGGGGGCGGATGAGCAGTTCTTC
TRBV4-3	TRBJ1-2	-	-	CASSQGRQNYGYTF	TGCGCCAGCAGCCAAGGGAGGCAGAACTATGGCTACACCTTC
TRBV27	TRBJ1-5	TRBD1	-	CASRTGTGNIQPQHF	TGTGCCAGCAGGACCGGGACAGGCAATATTCAGCCCCAGCATTTT
TRBV7-9	TRBJ1-1	TRBD1	few	CASSGGQGGSEAFF	TGTGCCAGCAGCGGCGGACAGGGAGGATCTGAAGCTTTCTTT
TRBV6-5	TRBJ2-7	-	-	CASTTLGEDAEQYF	TGTGCCAGCACTACTTTAGGGGAGGACGCCGAGCAGTACTTC
TRBV27	TRBJ1-4	TRBD1	once	CASSEQGAGEKLFF	TGTGCCAGCAGTGAACAGGGGGCCGGAGAAAAACTGTTTTTT
TRBV9	TRBJ2-3	-	-	CASSVEGSVGDTQYF	TGTGCCAGCAGCGTAGAGGGTAGCGTCGGAGATACGCAGTATTTT
TRBV7-8	TRBJ2-2	-	-	CASSLGASTGELFF	TGTGCCAGCAGCTTGGGAGCCAGCACCGGGGAGCTGTTTTTT
TRBV4-1	TRBJ1-2	-	-	CASSQETANYGYTF	TGCGCCAGCAGCCAAGAGACAGCGAACTATGGCTACACCTTC
TRBV5-1	TRBJ1-4	TRBD1	-	CASSLAEAGGDSNEKLFF	TGCGCCAGCAGCTTGGCCGAGGCAGGGGGCGATTCGAATGAAAAACTGTTTTTT
TRBV4-3	TRBJ2-1	TRBD2	-	CASSPKTSGMEQFF	TGCGCCAGCAGCCCGAAGACTAGCGGGATGGAGCAGTTCTTC
TRBV7-9	TRBJ2-3	-	-	CASSFRGIMDTQYF	TGTGCCAGCAGCTTCCGAGGGATTATGGATACGCAGTATTTT
TRBV2	TRBJ2-7	-	-	CASSDWGSNYEQYF	TGTGCCAGCAGTGACTGGGGCAGTAACTACGAGCAGTACTTC
TRBV29-1	TRBJ1-2	-	-	CSVEDRQDYGYTF	TGCAGCGTTGAAGATAGACAGGACTATGGCTACACCTTC
TRBV10-3	TRBJ2-5	TRBD1	-	CAISESRGTVETQYF	TGTGCCATCAGTGAGTCGAGGGGGACAGTAGAGACCCAGTACTTC
TRBV4-1	TRBJ1-2	TRBD1	-	CASSQERGQGYGYTF	TGCGCCAGCAGCCAAGAACGGGGACAGGGCTATGGCTACACCTTC
TRBV5-5	TRBJ2-7	-	once	CASSLHQGGAGDEQYF	TGTGCCAGCAGCTTGCATCAGGGGGGAGCCGGTGACGAGCAGTACTTC
TRBV7-2	TRBJ2-5	-	-	CASSLRGWRDGIQETQYF	TGTGCCAGCAGCTTACGCGGTTGGCGGGACGGGATCCAAGAGACCCAGTACTTC
TRBV27	TRBJ2-2	-	few	CASSLTMRGELFF	TGTGCCAGCAGTTTAACCATGCGAGGGGAGCTGTTTTTT
TRBV6-4	TRBJ2-7	-	-	CASTQEGGGSIYEQYF	TGTGCCAGCACCCAAGAGGGAGGGGGATCAATCTACGAGCAGTACTTC
TRBV28	TRBJ2-5	TRBD2	-	CASSLPPGLAVQETQYF	TGTGCCAGCAGTTTACCCCCGGGACTAGCGGTTCAAGAGACCCAGTACTTC
TRBV7-2	TRBJ2-3	TRBD2	-	CASSQDLRGGPDTQYF	TGTGCCAGCAGCCAAGATCTGCGGGGGGGCCCCGATACGCAGTATTTT
TRBV9	TRBJ2-7	TRBD1	-	CASSATGASTYEQYF	TGTGCCAGCAGCGCGACAGGGGCTTCAACCTACGAGCAGTACTTC
TRBV7-9	TRBJ2-2	TRBD2	-	CASSLRGENTGELFF	TGTGCCAGCAGCTTACGGGGGGAGAACACCGGGGAGCTGTTTTTT
TRBV6-5	TRBJ2-1	-	-	CASSYDWNEQFF	TGTGCCAGCAGTTACGACTGGAATGAGCAGTTCTTC
TRBV27	TRBJ1-5	TRBD1	few	CASGGQGGIYGEPQHF	TGTGCCAGCGGGGGACAGGGGGGAATATACGGGGAGCCCCAGCATTTT
TRBV4-2	TRBJ1-6	-	medium-sized	CASSQAEGENSPLHF	TGTGCCAGCAGCCAAGCGGAGGGTGAGAATTCACCCCTCCACTTT
TRBV28	TRBJ2-7	-	-	CASSPPQIYEQYF	TGTGCCAGCAGTCCCCCTCAGATCTACGAGCAGTACTTC
TRBV7-6	TRBJ1-4	-	-	CASSPSTRSEKLFF	TGTGCCAGCAGCCCCAGTACCCGGAGTGAAAAACTGTTTTTT
TRBV4-3	TRBJ2-5	TRBD2	-	CASSQGTSIEETQYF	TGCGCCAGCAGCCAAGGGACTAGCATTGAAGAGACCCAGTACTTC
TRBV2	TRBJ1-6	-	-	CASSELTLGLVGSSPLHF	TGTGCCAGCAGTGAATTGACATTAGGCCTCGTTGGGAGTTCACCCCTCCACTTT
TRBV27	TRBJ1-1	TRBD1	-	CASSFLQGAPTEAFF	TGTGCCAGCAGTTTTTTACAGGGGGCCCCCACTGAAGCTTTCTTT
TRBV7-7	TRBJ2-5	TRBD2	-	CASSLELAGETQYF	TGTGCTAGCAGCTTAGAACTAGCGGGAGAGACCCAGTACTTC
TRBV6-5	TRBJ1-2	-	-	CASRPLFGAMGGYTF	TGTGCCAGCAGACCCTTGTTTGGGGCAATGGGTGGCTACACCTTC
TRBV28	TRBJ1-2	TRBD1	-	CASSWDRGNGYTF	TGTGCCAGCAGTTGGGACAGGGGAAATGGCTACACCTTC
TRBV30	TRBJ2-1	TRBD2	-	CAWSNLAADYNEQFF	TGTGCCTGGAGTAATCTAGCGGCTGACTACAATGAGCAGTTCTTC
TRBV7-6	TRBJ2-1	-	-	CASSLGQNSYNEQFF	TGTGCCAGCAGCTTAGGCCAGAACTCCTACAATGAGCAGTTCTTC
TRBV19	TRBJ2-7	TRBD1	-	CASSIAGGAYEQYF	TGTGCCAGTAGTATAGCAGGGGGAGCCTACGAGCAGTACTTC
TRBV30	TRBJ2-7	-	-	CAWSAGHRYEQYF	TGTGCCTGGAGTGCGGGACACCGCTACGAGCAGTACTTC
TRBV7-2	TRBJ2-5	TRBD2	-	CASSTLPGLAGGPGQTQYF	TGTGCCAGCAGCACACTTCCGGGACTAGCGGGGGGGCCGGGACAGACCCAGTACTTC
TRBV4-3	TRBJ1-4	-	-	CASSLGKGRTNEKLFF	TGCGCCAGCAGCCTGGGCAAAGGAAGGACTAATGAAAAACTGTTTTTT